This T cell receptor (beta chain) was captured in a study of PD-1 blockade in classical Hodgkin lymphoma. As to time point: cycle 4 day 1 (C4D1), after five to seven weeks of nivolumab. Patients all relapsed after autologous stem cell transplantation, and there was variation in brentuximab vedotin exposure. Each best response was a complete response, a partial response or progressive disease. The data were produced by immunoSEQ multiplex PCR, yet TCRdb's version contains in-frame clones alone and is incomplete. The profile shows tens of thousands of clones, around 79% of them singletons. Worth noting for this clone: What it binds is not known.

Germline V gene sequence: CDR1 MGHDK, CDR2 SYGVNS. The V gene lost 5 bases and the J gene lost 1 base, with 14 bases spanning the gap. The CDR3 consists of 15 residues. Regarding the study as a whole: Sources of repertoire differences remain undefined, possibly disease activity or prior therapy. TCR diversity in CD4+, not CD8+, cells rose significantly by C4D1.

The TCR comes from a human donor with classical Hodgkin lymphoma. The material was peripheral blood mononuclear cells (PBMCs), obtained before the fourth cycle of nivolumab. V gene TRBV25-1 combines with J gene TRBJ2-5; no definite D call. CDR3 bases: TGTGCCAGCAGTCCGCGAGAGAGTCTCCAAGAGACCCAGTACTTC. Protein: CASSPRESLQETQYF.